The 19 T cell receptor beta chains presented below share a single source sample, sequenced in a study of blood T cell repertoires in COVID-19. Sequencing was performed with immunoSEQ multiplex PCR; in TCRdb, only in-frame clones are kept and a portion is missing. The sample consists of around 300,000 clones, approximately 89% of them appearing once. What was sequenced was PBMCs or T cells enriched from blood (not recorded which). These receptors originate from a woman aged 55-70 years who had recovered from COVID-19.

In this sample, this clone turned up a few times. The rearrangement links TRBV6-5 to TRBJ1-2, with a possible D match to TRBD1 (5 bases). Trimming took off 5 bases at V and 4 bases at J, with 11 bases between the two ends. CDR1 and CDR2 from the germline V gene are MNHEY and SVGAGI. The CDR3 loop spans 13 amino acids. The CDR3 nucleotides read TGTGCCAGCAGTCCGACAGCTATCTATGGCTACACCTTC. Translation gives CASSPTAIYGYTF.

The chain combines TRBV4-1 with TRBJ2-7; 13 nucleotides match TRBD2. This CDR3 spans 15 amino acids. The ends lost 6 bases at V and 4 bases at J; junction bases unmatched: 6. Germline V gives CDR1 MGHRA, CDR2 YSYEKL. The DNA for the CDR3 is TGCGCCAGCAGAAGGGGGACTAGCGGGGTTTACGAGCAGTACTTC. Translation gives CASRRGTSGVYEQYF.

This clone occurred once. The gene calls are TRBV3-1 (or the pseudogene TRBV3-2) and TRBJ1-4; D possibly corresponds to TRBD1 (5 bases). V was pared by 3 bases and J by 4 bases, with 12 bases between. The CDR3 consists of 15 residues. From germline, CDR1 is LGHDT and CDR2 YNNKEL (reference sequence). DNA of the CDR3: TGTGCCAGCAGCCAGGGTGGGGCAAGTAATGAAAAACTGTTTTTT. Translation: CASSQGGASNEKLFF.

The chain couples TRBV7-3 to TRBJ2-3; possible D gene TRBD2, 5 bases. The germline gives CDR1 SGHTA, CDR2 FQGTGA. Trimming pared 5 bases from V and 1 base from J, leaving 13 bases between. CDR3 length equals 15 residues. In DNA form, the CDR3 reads TGTGCCAGCAGCCCATGGGCCGGGGGCACAGATACGCAGTATTTT. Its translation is CASSPWAGGTDTQYF.

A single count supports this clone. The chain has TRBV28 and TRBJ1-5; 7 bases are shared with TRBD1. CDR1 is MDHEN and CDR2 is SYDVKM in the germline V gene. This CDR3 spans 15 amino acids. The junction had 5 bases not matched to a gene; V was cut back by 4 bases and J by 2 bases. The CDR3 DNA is TGTGCCAGCAGTTCAGGGGGAATGGGCAATCAGCCCCAGCATTTT. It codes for CASSSGGMGNQPQHF.

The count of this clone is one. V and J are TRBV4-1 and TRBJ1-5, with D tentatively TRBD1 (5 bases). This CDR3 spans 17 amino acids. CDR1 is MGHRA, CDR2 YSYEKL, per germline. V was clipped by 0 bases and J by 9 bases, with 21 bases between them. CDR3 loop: CASSQDPSRGLFRPQHF. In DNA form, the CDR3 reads TGCGCCAGCAGCCAAGATCCGTCTAGGGGCCTGTTTAGGCCCCAGCATTTT.

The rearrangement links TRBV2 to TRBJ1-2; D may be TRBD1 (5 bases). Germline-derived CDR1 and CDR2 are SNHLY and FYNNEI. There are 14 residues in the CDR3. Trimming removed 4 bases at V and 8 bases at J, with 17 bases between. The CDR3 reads CASSVPAQGGGYTF. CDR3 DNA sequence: TGTGCCAGCAGTGTTCCGGCTCAGGGTGGAGGCTACACCTTC.

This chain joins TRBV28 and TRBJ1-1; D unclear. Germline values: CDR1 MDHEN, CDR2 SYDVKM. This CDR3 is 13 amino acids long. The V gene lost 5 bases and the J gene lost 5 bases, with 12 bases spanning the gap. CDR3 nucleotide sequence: TGTGCCAGCAGTCTCTCCCGGTGGACTGAAGCTTTCTTT. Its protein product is CASSLSRWTEAFF.

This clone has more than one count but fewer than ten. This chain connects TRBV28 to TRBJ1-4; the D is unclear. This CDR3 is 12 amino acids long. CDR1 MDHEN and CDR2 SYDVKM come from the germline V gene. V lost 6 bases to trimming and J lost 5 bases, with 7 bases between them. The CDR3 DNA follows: TGTGCCAGCAGGGGCCTCAATGAAAAACTGTTTTTT. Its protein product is CASRGLNEKLFF.

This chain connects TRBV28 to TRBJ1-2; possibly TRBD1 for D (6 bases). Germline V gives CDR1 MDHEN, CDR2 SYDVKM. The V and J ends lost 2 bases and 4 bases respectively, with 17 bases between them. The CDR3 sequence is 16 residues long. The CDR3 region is CASSLGPSEGGYGYTF. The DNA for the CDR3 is TGTGCCAGCAGTTTAGGACCCTCTGAAGGGGGCTATGGCTACACCTTC.

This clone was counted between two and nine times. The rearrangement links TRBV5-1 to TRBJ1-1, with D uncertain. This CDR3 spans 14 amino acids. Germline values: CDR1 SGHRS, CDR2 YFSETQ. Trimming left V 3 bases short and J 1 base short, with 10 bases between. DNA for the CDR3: TGCGCCAGCAGCTGGAGCGACGGGAACACTGAAGCTTTCTTT. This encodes CASSWSDGNTEAFF.

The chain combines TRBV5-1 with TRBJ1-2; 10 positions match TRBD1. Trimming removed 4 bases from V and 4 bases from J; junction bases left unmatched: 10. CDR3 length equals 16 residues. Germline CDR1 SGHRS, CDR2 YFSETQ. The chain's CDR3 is CASSPGTGEGGYGYTF. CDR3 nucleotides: TGCGCCAGCAGCCCCGGGACAGGGGAAGGGGGCTATGGCTACACCTTC.

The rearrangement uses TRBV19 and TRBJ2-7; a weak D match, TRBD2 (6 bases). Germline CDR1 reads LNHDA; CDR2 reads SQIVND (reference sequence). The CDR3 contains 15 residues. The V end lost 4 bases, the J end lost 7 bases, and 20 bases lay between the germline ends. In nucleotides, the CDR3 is TGTGCCAGTAGTACGGGGGACGCCCCGCCCGGAGAGCAGTACTTC. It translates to CASSTGDAPPGEQYF.

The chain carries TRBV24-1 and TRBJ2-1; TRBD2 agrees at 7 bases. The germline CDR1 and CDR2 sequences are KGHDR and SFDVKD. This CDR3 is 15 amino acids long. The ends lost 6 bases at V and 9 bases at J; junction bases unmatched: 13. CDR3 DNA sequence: TGTGCCACCAGTATGGGCGGGAGTATTCCCCCTGAGCAGTTCTTC. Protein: CATSMGGSIPPEQFF.

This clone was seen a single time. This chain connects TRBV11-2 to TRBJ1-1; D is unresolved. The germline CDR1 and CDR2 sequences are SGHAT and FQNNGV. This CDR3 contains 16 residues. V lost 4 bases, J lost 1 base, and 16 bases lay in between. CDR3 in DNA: TGTGCCAGCAGCTCCTCAGGCTGGAGGTCGAACACTGAAGCTTTCTTT. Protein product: CASSSSGWRSNTEAFF.

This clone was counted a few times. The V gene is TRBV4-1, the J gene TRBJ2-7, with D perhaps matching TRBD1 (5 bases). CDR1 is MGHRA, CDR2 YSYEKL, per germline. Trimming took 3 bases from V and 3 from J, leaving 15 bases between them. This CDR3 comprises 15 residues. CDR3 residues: CASSHPGPGHYEQYF. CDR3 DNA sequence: TGCGCCAGCAGCCACCCTGGGCCAGGGCACTACGAGCAGTACTTC.

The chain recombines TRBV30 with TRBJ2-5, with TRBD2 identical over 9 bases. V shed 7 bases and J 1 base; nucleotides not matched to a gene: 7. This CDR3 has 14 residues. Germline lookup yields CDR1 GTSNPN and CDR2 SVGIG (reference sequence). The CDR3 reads CALNRGGGQETQYF. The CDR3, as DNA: TGTGCCTTAAATCGCGGGGGGGGCCAAGAGACCCAGTACTTC.

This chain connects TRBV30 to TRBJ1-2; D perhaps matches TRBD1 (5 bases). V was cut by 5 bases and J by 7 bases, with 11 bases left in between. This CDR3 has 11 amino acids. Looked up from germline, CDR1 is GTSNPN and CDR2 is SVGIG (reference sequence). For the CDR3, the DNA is TGTGCCTGGGCCACAGGTGGTGGCTACACCTTC. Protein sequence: CAWATGGGYTF. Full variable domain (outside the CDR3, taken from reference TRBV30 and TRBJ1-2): SQTIHQWPATLVQPVGSPLSLECTVEGTSNPNLYWYRQAAGRGLQLLFYSVGIGQISSEVPQNLSASRPQDRQFILSSKKLLLSDSGFYLCAWATGGGYTFGSGTRLTVV.

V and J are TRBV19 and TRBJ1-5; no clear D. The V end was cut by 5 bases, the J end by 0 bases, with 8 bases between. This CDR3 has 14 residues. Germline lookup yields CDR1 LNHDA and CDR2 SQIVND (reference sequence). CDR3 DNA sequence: TGTGCCAGTAGTGACTACTATAGCAATCAGCCCCAGCATTTT. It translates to CASSDYYSNQPQHF. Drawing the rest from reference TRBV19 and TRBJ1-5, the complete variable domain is DGGITQSPKYLFRKEGQNVTLSCEQNLNHDAMYWYRQDPGQGLRLIYYSQIVNDFQKGDIAEGYSVSREKKESFPLTVTSAQKNPTAFYLCASSDYYSNQPQHFGDGTRLSIL.